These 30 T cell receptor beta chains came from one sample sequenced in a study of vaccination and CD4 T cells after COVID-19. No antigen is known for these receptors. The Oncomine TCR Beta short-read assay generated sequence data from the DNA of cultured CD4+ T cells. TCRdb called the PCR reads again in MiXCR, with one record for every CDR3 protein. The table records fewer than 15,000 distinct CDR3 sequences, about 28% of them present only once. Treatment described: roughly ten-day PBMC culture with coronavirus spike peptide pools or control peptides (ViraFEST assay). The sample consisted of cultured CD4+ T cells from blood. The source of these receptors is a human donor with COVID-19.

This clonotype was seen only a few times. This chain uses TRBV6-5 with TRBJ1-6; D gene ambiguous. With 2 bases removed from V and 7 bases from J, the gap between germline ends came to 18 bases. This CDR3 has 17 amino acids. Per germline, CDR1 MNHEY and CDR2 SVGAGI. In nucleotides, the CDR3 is TGTGCCAGCAGTTACCAACGCGGGGTACCTGACAATTCACCCCTCCACTTT. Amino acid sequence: CASSYQRGVPDNSPLHF.

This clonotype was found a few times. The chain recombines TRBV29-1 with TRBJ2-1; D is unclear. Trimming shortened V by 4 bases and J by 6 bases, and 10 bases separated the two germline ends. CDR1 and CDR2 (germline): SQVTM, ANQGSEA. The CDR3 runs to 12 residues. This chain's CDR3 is CSVGSARNEQFF. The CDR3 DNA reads TGCAGCGTTGGGTCTGCTCGCAATGAGCAGTTCTTC.

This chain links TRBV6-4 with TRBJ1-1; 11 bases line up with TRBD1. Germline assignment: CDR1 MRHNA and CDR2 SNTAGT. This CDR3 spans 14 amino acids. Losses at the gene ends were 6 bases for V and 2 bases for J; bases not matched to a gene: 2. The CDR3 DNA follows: TGTGCCAGCAGGGGGACAGGGGGAAACACTGAAGCTTTCTTT. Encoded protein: CASRGTGGNTEAFF.

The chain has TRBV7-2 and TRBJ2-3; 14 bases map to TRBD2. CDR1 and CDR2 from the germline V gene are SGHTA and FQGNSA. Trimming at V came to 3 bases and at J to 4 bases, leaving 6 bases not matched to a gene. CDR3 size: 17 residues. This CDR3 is CASSFLGLAGAPDTQYF. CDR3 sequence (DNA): TGTGCCAGCAGCTTTTTGGGACTAGCGGGGGCCCCAGATACGCAGTATTTT.

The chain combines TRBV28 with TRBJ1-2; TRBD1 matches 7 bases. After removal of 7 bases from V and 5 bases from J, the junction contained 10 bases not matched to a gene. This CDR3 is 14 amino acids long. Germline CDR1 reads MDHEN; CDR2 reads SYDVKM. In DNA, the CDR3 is TGTGCCAGCATCCGTAGGGGGCGCCCGTATGGCTACACCTTC. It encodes CASIRRGRPYGYTF.

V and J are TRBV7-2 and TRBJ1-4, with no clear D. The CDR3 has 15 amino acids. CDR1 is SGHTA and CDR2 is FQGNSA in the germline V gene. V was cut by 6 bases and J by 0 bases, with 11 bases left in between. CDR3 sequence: CASRPTFATNEKLFF. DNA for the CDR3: TGTGCCAGCAGACCAACCTTTGCAACTAATGAAAAACTGTTTTTT.

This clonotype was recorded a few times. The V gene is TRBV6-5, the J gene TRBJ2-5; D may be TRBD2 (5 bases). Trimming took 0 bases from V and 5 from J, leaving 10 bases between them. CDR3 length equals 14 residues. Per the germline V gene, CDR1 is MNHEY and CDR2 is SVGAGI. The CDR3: CASSYSPDFETQYF. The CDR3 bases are TGTGCCAGCAGTTACTCCCCGGACTTTGAGACCCAGTACTTC.

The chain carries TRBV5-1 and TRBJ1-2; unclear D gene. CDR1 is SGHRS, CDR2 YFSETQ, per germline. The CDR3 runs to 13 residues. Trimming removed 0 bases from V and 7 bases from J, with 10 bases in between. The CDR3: CASSLEHLSGYTF. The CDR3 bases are TGCGCCAGCAGCTTGGAGCATCTCAGTGGCTACACCTTC.

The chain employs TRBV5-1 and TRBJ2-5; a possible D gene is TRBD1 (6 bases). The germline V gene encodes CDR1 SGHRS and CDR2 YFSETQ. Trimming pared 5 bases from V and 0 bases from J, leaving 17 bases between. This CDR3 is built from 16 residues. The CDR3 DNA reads TGCGCCAGCAGAGGGACCGGGACACCATACCAAGAGACCCAGTACTTC. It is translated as CASRGTGTPYQETQYF. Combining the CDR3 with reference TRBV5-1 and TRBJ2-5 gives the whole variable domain KAGVTQTPRYLIKTRGQQVTLSCSPISGHRSVSWYQQTPGQGLQFLFEYFSETQRNKGNFPGRFSGRQFSNSRSEMNVSTLELGDSALYLCASRGTGTPYQETQYFGPGTRLLVL.

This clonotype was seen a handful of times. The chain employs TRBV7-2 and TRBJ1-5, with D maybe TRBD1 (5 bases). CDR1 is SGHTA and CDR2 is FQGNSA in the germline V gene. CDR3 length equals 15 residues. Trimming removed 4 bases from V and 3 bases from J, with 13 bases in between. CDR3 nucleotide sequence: TGTGCCAGCAGCTCCTCGGGACGCCCCAATCAGCCCCAGCATTTT. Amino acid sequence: CASSSSGRPNQPQHF.

This chain's CDR3 is CATSDPRRLNTEAFF. CDR3 coding DNA: TGTGCCACCAGTGATCCCAGGAGACTGAACACTGAAGCTTTCTTT. The chain uses TRBV24-1 and TRBJ1-1; D not certain. The V gene's germline CDR1 is KGHDR and CDR2 SFDVKD. This CDR3 comprises 15 residues. The germline V and J ends were trimmed by 3 bases and 0 bases, with 10 bases remaining between them.

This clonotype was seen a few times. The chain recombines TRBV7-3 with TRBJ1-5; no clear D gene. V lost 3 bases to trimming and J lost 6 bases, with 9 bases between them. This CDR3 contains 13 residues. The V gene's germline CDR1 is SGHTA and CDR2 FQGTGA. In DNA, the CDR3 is TGTGCCAGCAGCTTGTCTCCTGGTCAGCCCCAGCATTTT. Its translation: CASSLSPGQPQHF.

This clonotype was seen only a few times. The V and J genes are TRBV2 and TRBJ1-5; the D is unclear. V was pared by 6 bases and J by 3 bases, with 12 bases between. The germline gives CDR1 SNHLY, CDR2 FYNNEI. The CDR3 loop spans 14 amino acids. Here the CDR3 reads CASRGGRSNQPQHF. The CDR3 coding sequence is TGTGCCAGCAGGGGTGGACGGTCCAATCAGCCCCAGCATTTT.

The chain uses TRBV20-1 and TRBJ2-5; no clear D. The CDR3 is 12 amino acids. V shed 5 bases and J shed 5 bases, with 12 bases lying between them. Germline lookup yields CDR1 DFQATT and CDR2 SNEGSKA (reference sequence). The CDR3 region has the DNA TGCAGTGCTGCCTCATTGGGGGAGACCCAGTACTTC. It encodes CSAASLGETQYF.

This CDR3 reads CASSTGVWNTGELFF. The CDR3 DNA reads TGTGCCAGTAGTACGGGGGTCTGGAACACCGGGGAGCTGTTTTTT. The rearrangement uses TRBV19 and TRBJ2-2; TRBD2 might be the D (6 bases). The CDR3 totals 15 residues. Trimming took 4 bases from V and 1 from J, leaving 10 bases between them. The germline CDR1 and CDR2 sequences are LNHDA and SQIVND (reference sequence).

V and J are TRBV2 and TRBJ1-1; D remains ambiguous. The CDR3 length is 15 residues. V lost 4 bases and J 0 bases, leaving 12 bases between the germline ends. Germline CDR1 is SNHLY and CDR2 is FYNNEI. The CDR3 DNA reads TGTGCCAGCAGTGTTTCTGGCAGACTGAACACTGAAGCTTTCTTT. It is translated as CASSVSGRLNTEAFF.

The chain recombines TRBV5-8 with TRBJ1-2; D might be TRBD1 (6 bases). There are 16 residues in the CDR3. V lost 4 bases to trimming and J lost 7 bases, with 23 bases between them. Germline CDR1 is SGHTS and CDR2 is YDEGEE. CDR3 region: CASSLARGLDIGGYTF. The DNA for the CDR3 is TGTGCCAGCAGCCTCGCCAGGGGCCTCGATATTGGTGGCTACACCTTC.

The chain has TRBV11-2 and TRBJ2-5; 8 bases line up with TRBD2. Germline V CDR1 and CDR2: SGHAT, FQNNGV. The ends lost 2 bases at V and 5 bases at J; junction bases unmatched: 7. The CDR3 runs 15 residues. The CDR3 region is CASSLSGGAWETQYF. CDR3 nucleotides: TGTGCCAGCAGCTTATCCGGGGGGGCGTGGGAGACCCAGTACTTC.

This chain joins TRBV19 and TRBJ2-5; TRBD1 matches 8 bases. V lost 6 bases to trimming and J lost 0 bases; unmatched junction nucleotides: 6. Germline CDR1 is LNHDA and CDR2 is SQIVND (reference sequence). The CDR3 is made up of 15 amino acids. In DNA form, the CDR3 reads TGTGCCAGTAGAGGGGACAGGACTCACCAAGAGACCCAGTACTTC. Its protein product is CASRGDRTHQETQYF. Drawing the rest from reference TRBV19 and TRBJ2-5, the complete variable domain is DGGITQSPKYLFRKEGQNVTLSCEQNLNHDAMYWYRQDPGQGLRLIYYSQIVNDFQKGDIAEGYSVSREKKESFPLTVTSAQKNPTAFYLCASRGDRTHQETQYFGPGTRLLVL.

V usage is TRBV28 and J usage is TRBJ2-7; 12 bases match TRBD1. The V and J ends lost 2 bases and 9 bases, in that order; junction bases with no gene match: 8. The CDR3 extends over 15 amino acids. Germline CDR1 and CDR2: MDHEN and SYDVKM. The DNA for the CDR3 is TGTGCCAGCAGTTTAGGTTCGGGACAGGGGGCCGGGCAGTACTTC. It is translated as CASSLGSGQGAGQYF.

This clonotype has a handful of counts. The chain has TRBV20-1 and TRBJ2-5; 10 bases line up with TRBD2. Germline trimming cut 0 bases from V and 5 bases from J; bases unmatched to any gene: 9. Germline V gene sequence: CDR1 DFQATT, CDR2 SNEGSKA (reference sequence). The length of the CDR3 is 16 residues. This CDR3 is CSARDPSGGMGETQYF. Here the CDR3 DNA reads TGCAGTGCTAGAGATCCTAGCGGGGGCATGGGGGAGACCCAGTACTTC.

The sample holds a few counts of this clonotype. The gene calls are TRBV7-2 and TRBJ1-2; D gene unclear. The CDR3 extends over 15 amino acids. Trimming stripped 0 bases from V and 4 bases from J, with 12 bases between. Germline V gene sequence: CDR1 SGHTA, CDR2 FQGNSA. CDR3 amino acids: CASSLARRQTYGYTF. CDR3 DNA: TGTGCCAGCAGCTTAGCCCGGCGGCAGACCTATGGCTACACCTTC.

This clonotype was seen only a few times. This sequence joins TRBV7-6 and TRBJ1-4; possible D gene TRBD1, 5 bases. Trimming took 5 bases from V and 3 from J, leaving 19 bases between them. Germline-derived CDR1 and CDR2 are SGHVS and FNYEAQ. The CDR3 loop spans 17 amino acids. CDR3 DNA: TGTGCCAGCAGCCCCGACTCGGGACCTAGGCCTAATGAAAAACTGTTTTTT. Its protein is CASSPDSGPRPNEKLFF.

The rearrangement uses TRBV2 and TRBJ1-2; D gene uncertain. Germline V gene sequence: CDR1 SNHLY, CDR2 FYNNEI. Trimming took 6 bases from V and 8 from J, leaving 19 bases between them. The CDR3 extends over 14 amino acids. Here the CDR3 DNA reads TGTGCCAGCAGGGCCGGGCCCCGGTCTGTAGGCTACACCTTC. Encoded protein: CASRAGPRSVGYTF.

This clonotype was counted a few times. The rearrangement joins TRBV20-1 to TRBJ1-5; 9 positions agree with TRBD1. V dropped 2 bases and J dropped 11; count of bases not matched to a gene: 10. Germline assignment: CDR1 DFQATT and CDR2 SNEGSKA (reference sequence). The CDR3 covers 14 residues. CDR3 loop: CSARSGQGMRTQHF. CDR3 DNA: TGCAGTGCTAGATCCGGACAGGGGATGAGGACCCAGCATTTT.

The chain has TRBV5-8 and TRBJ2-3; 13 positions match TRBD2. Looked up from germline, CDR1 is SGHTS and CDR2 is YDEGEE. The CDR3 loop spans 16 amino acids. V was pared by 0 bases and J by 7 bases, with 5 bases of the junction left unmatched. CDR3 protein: CASSLGLAGGINTQYF. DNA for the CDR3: TGTGCCAGCAGCTTGGGACTAGCGGGGGGAATTAATACGCAGTATTTT.

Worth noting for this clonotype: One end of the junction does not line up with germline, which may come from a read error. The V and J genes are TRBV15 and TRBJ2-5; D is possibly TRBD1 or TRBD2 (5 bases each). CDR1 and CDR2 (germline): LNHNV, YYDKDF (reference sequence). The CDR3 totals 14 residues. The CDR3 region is CAASRGALMETQYF. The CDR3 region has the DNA TGTGCCGCCAGCAGAGGGGCGTTAATGGAGACCCAGTACTTC.

CDR3 in amino acids: CASSLEQGASTEAFF. As DNA, the CDR3 is TGCGCCAGCAGCTTGGAACAGGGGGCGAGCACTGAAGCTTTCTTT. This rearrangement joins TRBV5-1 to TRBJ1-1, with TRBD1 matching over 9 bases. The CDR3 length is 15 residues. V trimming: 0 bases; J trimming: 4 bases; junction bases outside the gene matches: 4. Germline values: CDR1 SGHRS, CDR2 YFSETQ.

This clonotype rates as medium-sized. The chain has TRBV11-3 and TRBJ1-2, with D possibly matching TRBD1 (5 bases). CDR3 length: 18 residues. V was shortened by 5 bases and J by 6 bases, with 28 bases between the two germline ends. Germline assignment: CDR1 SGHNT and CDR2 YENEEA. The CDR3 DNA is TGTGCCAGCAGCCGTAGGGGCGCAGGGATGGACGGAGTGGATGGCTACACCTTC. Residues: CASSRRGAGMDGVDGYTF.

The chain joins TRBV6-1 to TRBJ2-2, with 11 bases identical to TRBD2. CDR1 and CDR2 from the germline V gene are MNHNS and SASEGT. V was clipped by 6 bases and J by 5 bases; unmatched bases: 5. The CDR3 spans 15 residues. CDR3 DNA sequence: TGTGCCAGCAGAACCACTAGCGGGGGTACCGGGGAGCTGTTTTTT. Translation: CASRTTSGGTGELFF.